The 23 T cell receptor beta chains reported below all come from one sample, sequenced in a study of metastatic and nonmetastatic thyroid tumors. TCRdb used MiXCR to call clones anew from the PCR reads. The repertoire has 26,000 or so clones, roughly 17% of them found once; the top ten carry approximately 4.4%. All patients were untreated before thyroid surgery. The sample comprised blood. All receptors come from a female donor with papillary thyroid cancer or a benign thyroid nodule (not recorded which). Some clones in this sample may be carry-over from other donors' samples.

On this clone itself: A much larger clone lies a single base off, so this may be a read error. The chain combines TRBV30 with TRBJ2-3; D remains unclear. The CDR3 runs 14 residues. Germline-derived CDR1 and CDR2 are GTSNPN and SVGIG (reference sequence). Between the trimmed V and J ends, which lost 3 bases and 5 bases, there was a span of 15 bases. The CDR3 reads CAWSRYMGQDTQYF. DNA of the CDR3: TGTGCCTGGAGCAGGTACATGGGTCAAGATACGCAGTATTTT.

The sample holds many counts of this clone. The chain has TRBV7-6 and TRBJ2-2; 15 nucleotides match TRBD2. Trimming at V came to 2 bases and at J to 6 bases, leaving 10 bases not matched to a gene. The germline gives CDR1 SGHVS, CDR2 FNYEAQ. The CDR3 extends over 19 amino acids. The chain's CDR3 is CASSLNSPGTSGRPGELFF. DNA of the CDR3: TGTGCCAGCAGCTTAAATTCCCCCGGGACTAGCGGGAGGCCCGGGGAGCTGTTTTTT.

This clone was counted many times. V gene TRBV6-5 combines with J gene TRBJ2-2, with D hard to call. V lost 2 bases, J lost 4 bases, and 5 bases lay in between. This CDR3 is 13 amino acids long. The V gene's germline CDR1 is MNHEY and CDR2 SVGAGI. Written as DNA, the CDR3 is TGTGCCAGCAGTTACAGGGTCACCGGGGAGCTGTTTTTT. It yields the protein CASSYRVTGELFF.

This clone has at least ten counts. Other nucleotide sequences from this sample produce the same CDR3. The chain combines TRBV5-1 with TRBJ2-5; maybe TRBD2 (7 bases). Germline V gene lookup returns CDR1 SGHRS and CDR2 YFSETQ. The CDR3 is 14 amino acids. The V end lost 5 bases, the J end lost 1 base, and 12 bases lay between the germline ends. The CDR3 sequence: CASSYRGAQETQYF. CDR3 DNA: TGCGCCAGCAGTTACCGGGGGGCCCAAGAGACCCAGTACTTC.

This sequence joins TRBV11-2 and TRBJ2-1; 8 bases are a match to TRBD2. There are 14 residues in the CDR3. V gave up 0 bases and J gave up 14 bases; unmatched junction bases: 9. The V gene's germline CDR1 is SGHAT and CDR2 FQNNGV. CDR3 sequence: CASSLDKGQRGKFF. For the CDR3, the DNA is TGTGCCAGCAGCTTAGATAAGGGCCAGCGGGGGAAGTTCTTC.

Ten or more counts support this clone. The chain couples TRBV11-3 to TRBJ2-5; 15 nucleotides align to TRBD2. The CDR3 runs 16 residues. With V trimmed by 0 bases and J by 5 bases, 1 base remained unmatched. Looked up from germline, CDR1 is SGHNT and CDR2 is YENEEA. In DNA form, the CDR3 reads TGTGCCAGCAGCTTAGAAGGGACTAGCGGGAGGGAGACCCAGTACTTC. Translated, it gives CASSLEGTSGRETQYF.

With regard to this clone: A junction boundary mismatches the germline segment, possibly from a read error. Other DNA sequences in this specimen translate into the identical CDR3. V usage is TRBV7-8 and J usage is TRBJ2-7, with 8 nucleotides matching TRBD2. This CDR3 is 15 amino acids long. Per the germline V gene, CDR1 is SGHVS and CDR2 is FQNEAQ. The CDR3 bases are TGTGCCAGCAGTTTAGGAGCGGGAGTCTCTGGAGAGCAGTACTTC. Residues: CASSLGAGVSGEQYF.

This clone is a singleton in its sample. The chain carries TRBV18 and TRBJ1-2, with 12 bases that match TRBD1. Germline trimming cut 8 bases from V and 4 bases from J; bases unmatched to any gene: 14. This CDR3 contains 17 residues. The germline CDR1 and CDR2 sequences are KGHSH and LQKENI. This CDR3 is CASSQGTGGARSYGYTF. The DNA for the CDR3 is TGTGCCAGCAGCCAAGGGACAGGGGGCGCGCGGTCCTATGGCTACACCTTC.

J is TRBJ2-2 and V is TRBV19; a possible D gene is TRBD2 (5 bases). Germline lookup yields CDR1 LNHDA and CDR2 SQIVND (reference sequence). The CDR3 is made up of 16 amino acids. The V and J ends lost 7 bases and 5 bases respectively, with 20 bases between them. The CDR3 sequence is CASNEKKAVSTGELFF. Written as DNA, the CDR3 is TGTGCCAGTAATGAAAAAAAAGCGGTCAGTACCGGGGAGCTGTTTTTT. Complete variable domain (other parts from reference TRBV19 and TRBJ2-2): DGGITQSPKYLFRKEGQNVTLSCEQNLNHDAMYWYRQDPGQGLRLIYYSQIVNDFQKGDIAEGYSVSREKKESFPLTVTSAQKNPTAFYLCASNEKKAVSTGELFFGEGSRLTVL.

This clone is medium-sized within its sample. The rearrangement links TRBV10-1 to TRBJ2-1, with D possibly TRBD1 on 5 matching bases. Between the trimmed V and J ends, which lost 5 bases and 7 bases, there was a span of 18 bases. Looked up from germline, CDR1 is WNHNN and CDR2 is SYGVQD (reference sequence). The CDR3 runs 15 residues. The CDR3 DNA follows: TGCGCCAGCAGTCCTTCCCTAAGTCAGGGAAATGAGCAGTTCTTC. This translates into CASSPSLSQGNEQFF.

The chain couples TRBV25-1 to TRBJ2-3; a possible D gene is TRBD1 (5 bases). Germline CDR1 is MGHDK and CDR2 is SYGVNS. Trimming shortened V by 7 bases and J by 6 bases, and 8 bases separated the two germline ends. This CDR3 has 11 residues. CDR3 residues: CASTPGDTQYF. The DNA of the CDR3 is TGTGCCAGCACCCCAGGGGATACGCAGTATTTT. Based on the CDR3 plus reference TRBV25-1 and TRBJ2-3, the full variable domain is EADIYQTPRYLVIGTGKKITLECSQTMGHDKMYWYQQDPGMELHLIHYSYGVNSTEKGDLSSESTVSRIRTEHFPLTLESARPSHTSQYLCASTPGDTQYFGPGTRLTVL.

This clone has a count of ten or more. The rearrangement joins TRBV28 to TRBJ2-7; D may be TRBD1 (6 bases). Trimming pared 2 bases from V and 2 bases from J, leaving 10 bases between. Germline V gene sequence: CDR1 MDHEN, CDR2 SYDVKM. The CDR3 is 14 amino acids. CDR3 protein: CASSLTTGTYEQYF. In DNA, the CDR3 is TGTGCCAGCAGTTTAACGACAGGTACCTACGAGCAGTACTTC.

In its sample, this clone is medium-sized. The chain uses TRBV16 and TRBJ1-2; D ambiguous. Germline CDR1 KGHSY, CDR2 FQNENV. This CDR3 contains 13 residues. With 5 bases removed from V and 4 bases from J, the gap between germline ends came to 11 bases. As DNA, the CDR3 is TGTGCCAGCAGCGAGAGATCTGGCTATGGCTACACCTTC. Amino acids: CASSERSGYGYTF.

This clone was observed many times. CDR3 protein: CATSRGSAFSYEQYF. DNA for the CDR3: TGTGCCACCAGCAGAGGGTCCGCTTTCTCCTACGAGCAGTACTTC. The chain joins TRBV15 to TRBJ2-7, with no clear D. Trimming removed 1 base at V and 0 bases at J, with 10 bases between. This CDR3 is built from 15 residues. Germline lookup yields CDR1 LNHNV and CDR2 YYDKDF (reference sequence).

Sample share makes this clone medium-sized. The chain has TRBV20-1 and TRBJ2-1; D call uncertain. The germline V gene encodes CDR1 DFQATT and CDR2 SNEGSKA (reference sequence). There are 13 residues in the CDR3. The germline V and J ends were trimmed by 3 bases and 7 bases, with 13 bases remaining between them. CDR3 region: CSASPGLWNEQFF. CDR3 in DNA: TGCAGTGCTAGTCCAGGTCTTTGGAATGAGCAGTTCTTC.

This clone was observed at least ten times. The chain uses TRBV3-1 and TRBJ1-4; D perhaps matches TRBD1 (6 bases). The V end was cut by 1 base, the J end by 8 bases, with 14 bases between. The V gene's germline CDR1 is LGHDT and CDR2 YNNKEL (reference sequence). This CDR3 region has 15 residues. This chain's CDR3 is CASSQVEGGREKLFF. The CDR3 DNA sequence: TGTGCCAGCAGCCAAGTAGAAGGGGGACGGGAAAAACTGTTTTTT.

This clone was detected ten times or more. This chain links TRBV10-3 with TRBJ2-7; possibly TRBD1 for D (5 bases). Germline lookup yields CDR1 ENHRY and CDR2 SYGVKD. This CDR3 has 15 amino acids. V was shortened by 2 bases and J by 3 bases, with 14 bases between the two germline ends. The CDR3, as DNA: TGTGCCATCAGTGAGGGCCAGGGTGAGAACTACGAGCAGTACTTC. It translates to CAISEGQGENYEQYF.

In this sample, this clone turned up many times. V and J are TRBV12-3 or TRBV12-4 and TRBJ1-5, with D unclear. The CDR3 sequence is 14 residues long. The V end lost 3 bases, the J end lost 8 bases, and 14 bases lay between the germline ends. The CDR3 is CASSFRTPQEPQHF. CDR3 in DNA: TGTGCCAGCAGTTTTAGGACGCCCCAGGAGCCCCAGCATTTT.

This clone showed up many times. The chain couples TRBV6-1 to TRBJ2-1; TRBD2 matches 10 bases. This CDR3 comprises 16 residues. The germline V gene encodes CDR1 MNHNS and CDR2 SASEGT. The ends lost 4 bases at V and 10 bases at J; junction bases unmatched: 13. As DNA, the CDR3 is TGTGCCAGCAGTGCCCGTCCAGCGGGAGGGCCGACAGAGCAGTTCTTC. Protein sequence: CASSARPAGGPTEQFF.

CDR3 sequence: CASSSRPPAKGYYEQYF. The CDR3 DNA reads as TGTGCCAGCAGTTCGCGTCCCCCAGCGAAAGGATACTACGAGCAGTACTTC. The chain recombines TRBV6-5 with TRBJ2-7, with D unclear. Trimming removed 4 bases from V and 3 bases from J, with 22 bases in between. Germline V gene data show CDR1 as MNHEY and CDR2 as SVGAGI. The CDR3 loop spans 17 amino acids.

Relative to its sample, this clone is medium-sized. The V gene is TRBV20-1, the J gene TRBJ1-6; no definite D call. CDR3 length: 15 residues. V was clipped by 6 bases and J by 0 bases, with 12 bases between them. The germline V gene has CDR1 DFQATT and CDR2 SNEGSKA (reference sequence). This CDR3 is CSARTASSYNSPLHF. The CDR3 bases are TGCAGTGCGAGGACGGCGAGCTCCTATAATTCACCCCTCCACTTT.

This clone rates as medium-sized (0.01 to 0.1%). Written as DNA, the CDR3 is TGCAGTGCTAGTATCCCGGGGGACAGCGGGGACAATGAGCAGTTCTTC. It translates to CSASIPGDSGDNEQFF. V gene TRBV20-1 combines with J gene TRBJ2-1; D is perhaps TRBD1 or TRBD2 (7 bases each). The V end was cut by 3 bases, the J end by 5 bases, with 20 bases between. Germline V gene sequence: CDR1 DFQATT, CDR2 SNEGSKA (reference sequence). The CDR3 loop spans 16 amino acids.

This clone was recorded many times. The chain combines TRBV11-1 with TRBJ1-5; D is ambiguous. The length of the CDR3 is 17 residues. Looked up from germline, CDR1 is SGHAT and CDR2 is FQDESV (reference sequence). With 1 base removed from V and 1 base from J, the gap between germline ends came to 14 bases. Here the CDR3 DNA reads TGTGCCAGCAGCTTAGGATCCCAAGGAGGGAGCAATCAGCCCCAGCATTTT. Amino acids: CASSLGSQGGSNQPQHF.